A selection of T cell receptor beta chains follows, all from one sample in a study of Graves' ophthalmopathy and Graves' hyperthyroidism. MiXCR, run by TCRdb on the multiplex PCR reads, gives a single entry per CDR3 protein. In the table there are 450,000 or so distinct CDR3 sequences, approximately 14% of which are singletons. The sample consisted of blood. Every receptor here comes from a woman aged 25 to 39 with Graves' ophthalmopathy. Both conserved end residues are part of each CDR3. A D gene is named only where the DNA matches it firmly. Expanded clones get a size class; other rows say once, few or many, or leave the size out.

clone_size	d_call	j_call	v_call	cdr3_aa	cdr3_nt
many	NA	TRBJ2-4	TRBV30	CAWKARLAKNIQYF	TGTGCCTGGAAGGCGAGACTAGCCAAAAACATTCAGTACTTC
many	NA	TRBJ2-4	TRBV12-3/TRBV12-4	CASSLGETGSIQYF	TGTGCCAGCAGTTTAGGGGAGACGGGTAGCATTCAGTACTTC
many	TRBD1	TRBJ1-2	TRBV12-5	CAILNRDRDYGYTF	TGTGCCATCTTAAACCGGGACAGAGACTATGGCTACACCTTC
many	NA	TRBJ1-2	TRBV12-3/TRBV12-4	CASSLTHTGINYGYTF	TGTGCCAGCAGCTTGACCCATACAGGGATTAACTATGGCTACACCTTC
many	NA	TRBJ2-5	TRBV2	CAGGKGETQYF	TGTGCCGGAGGAAAAGGGGAGACCCAGTACTTC
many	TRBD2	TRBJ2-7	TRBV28	CASSLAGGGSTYEQYF	TGTGCCAGCAGTTTGGCGGGGGGCGGGAGCACCTACGAGCAGTACTTC
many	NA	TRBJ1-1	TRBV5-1	CASSFGNNVDTEAFF	TGCGCCAGCAGCTTCGGTAACAACGTGGACACTGAAGCTTTCTTT
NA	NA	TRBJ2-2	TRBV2	CASRGDSTGELFF	TGTGCCAGCAGGGGAGACAGCACCGGGGAGCTGTTTTTT
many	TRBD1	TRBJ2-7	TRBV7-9	CASSDMGQREQYF	TGTGCCAGCAGCGATATGGGACAGCGGGAGCAGTACTTC
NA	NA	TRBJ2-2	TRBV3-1	CASSLALGAGELFF	TGTGCCAGCAGCCTTGCCTTGGGGGCCGGGGAGCTGTTTTTT
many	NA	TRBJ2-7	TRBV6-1	CASSKQGRVRFHEQYF	TGTGCCAGCAGTAAACAAGGCAGGGTTCGGTTCCACGAGCAGTACTTC
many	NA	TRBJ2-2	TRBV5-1	CASSWGDSNTGELFF	TGCGCCAGCAGCTGGGGGGACAGTAACACCGGGGAGCTGTTTTTT
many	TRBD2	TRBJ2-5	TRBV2	CASSVQAGRFETQYF	TGTGCCAGCAGTGTACAAGCGGGGCGGTTTGAGACCCAGTACTTC
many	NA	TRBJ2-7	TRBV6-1	CASSEMFGGVTYEQYF	TGTGCCAGCAGTGAAATGTTCGGTGGGGTCACCTACGAGCAGTACTTC
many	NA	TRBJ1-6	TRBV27	CASSFFRTTGNNSPLHF	TGTGCCAGCAGTTTCTTTCGGACAACAGGCAATAATTCACCCCTCCACTTT
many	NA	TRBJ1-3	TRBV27	CASSLSPTAGNTIYF	TGTGCCAGCAGTTTATCGCCAACGGCGGGAAACACCATATATTTT
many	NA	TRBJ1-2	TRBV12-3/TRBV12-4	CATSATNYGYTF	TGTGCCACCTCAGCCACTAACTATGGCTACACCTTC
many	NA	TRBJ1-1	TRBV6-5	CASSYSPMSTEAFF	TGTGCCAGCAGTTATAGTCCGATGAGCACTGAAGCTTTCTTT
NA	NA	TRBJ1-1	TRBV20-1	CSARRGDTESFF	TGCAGTGCTAGGAGGGGGGACACTGAATCTTTCTTT
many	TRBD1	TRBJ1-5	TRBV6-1	CASSEGQENQPQHF	TGTGCCAGCAGTGAGGGACAGGAAAATCAGCCCCAGCATTTT
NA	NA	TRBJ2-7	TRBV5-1	CASSFESSPPTTLQYF	TGCGCCAGCAGCTTTGAGTCATCGCCACCCACTACTTTGCAGTACTTC
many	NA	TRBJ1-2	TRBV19	CASNSATYGYTF	TGTGCCAGTAACTCAGCCACCTATGGCTACACCTTC
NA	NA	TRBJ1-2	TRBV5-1	CASSLGGRSYGYTF	TGCGCCAGCAGCTTGGGGGGGCGCAGCTATGGCTACACCTTC
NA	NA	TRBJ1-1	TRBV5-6	CASSHRGLGNTEAFF	TGTGCCAGCAGCCACCGCGGACTTGGGAACACTGAAGCTTTCTTT
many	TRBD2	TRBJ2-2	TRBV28	CASSPPYGGATGELFF	TGTGCCAGCAGTCCCCCATACGGGGGGGCCACCGGGGAGCTGTTTTTT
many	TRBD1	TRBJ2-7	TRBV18	CASSPTGDEQYF	TGTGCCAGCAGCCCGACAGGGGACGAGCAGTACTTC
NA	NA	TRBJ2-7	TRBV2	CASSVRGSLTSYEQYF	TGTGCCAGCAGTGTTCGGGGAAGTCTGACCTCCTACGAGCAGTACTTC
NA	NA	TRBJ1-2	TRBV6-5	CASSYGRGNYGYTF	TGTGCCAGCAGTTACGGTCGGGGGAACTATGGCTACACCTTC
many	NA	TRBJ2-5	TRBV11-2	CASRPRTGIQETQYF	TGTGCCAGCAGGCCACGCACGGGGATCCAAGAGACCCAGTACTTC